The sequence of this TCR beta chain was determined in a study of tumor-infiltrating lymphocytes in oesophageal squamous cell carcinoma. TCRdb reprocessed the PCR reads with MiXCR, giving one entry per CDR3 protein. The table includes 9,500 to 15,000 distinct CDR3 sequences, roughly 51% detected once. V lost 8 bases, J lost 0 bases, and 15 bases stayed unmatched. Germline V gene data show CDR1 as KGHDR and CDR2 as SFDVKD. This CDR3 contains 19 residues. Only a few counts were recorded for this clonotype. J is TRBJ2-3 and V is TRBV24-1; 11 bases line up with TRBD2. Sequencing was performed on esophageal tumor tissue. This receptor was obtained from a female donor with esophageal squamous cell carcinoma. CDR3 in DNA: TGTGCCACCACCCCTAGTCCCGGGACTAGCGGCTCTAGCACAGATACGCAGTATTTT. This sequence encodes CATTPSPGTSGSSTDTQYF.